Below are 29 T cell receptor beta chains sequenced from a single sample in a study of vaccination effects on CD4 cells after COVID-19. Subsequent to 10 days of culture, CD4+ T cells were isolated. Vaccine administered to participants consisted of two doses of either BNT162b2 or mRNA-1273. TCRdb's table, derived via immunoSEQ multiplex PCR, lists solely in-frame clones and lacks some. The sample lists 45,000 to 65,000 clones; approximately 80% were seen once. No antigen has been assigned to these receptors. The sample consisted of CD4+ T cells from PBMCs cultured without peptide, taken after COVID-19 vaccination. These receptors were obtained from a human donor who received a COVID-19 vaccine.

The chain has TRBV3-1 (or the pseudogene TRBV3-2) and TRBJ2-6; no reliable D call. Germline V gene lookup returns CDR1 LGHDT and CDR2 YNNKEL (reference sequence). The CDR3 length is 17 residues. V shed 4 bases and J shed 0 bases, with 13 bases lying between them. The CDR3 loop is CASSLIPAGSGANVLTF. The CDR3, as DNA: TGTGCCAGCAGCCTCATTCCTGCCGGCTCTGGGGCCAACGTCCTGACTTTC.

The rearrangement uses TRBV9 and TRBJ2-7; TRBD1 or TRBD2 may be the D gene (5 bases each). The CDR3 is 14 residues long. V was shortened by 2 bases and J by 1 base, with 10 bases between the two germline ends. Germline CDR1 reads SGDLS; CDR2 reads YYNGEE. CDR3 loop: CASSVRDVSYEQYF. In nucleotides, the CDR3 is TGTGCCAGCAGCGTCCGGGACGTTTCCTACGAGCAGTACTTC.

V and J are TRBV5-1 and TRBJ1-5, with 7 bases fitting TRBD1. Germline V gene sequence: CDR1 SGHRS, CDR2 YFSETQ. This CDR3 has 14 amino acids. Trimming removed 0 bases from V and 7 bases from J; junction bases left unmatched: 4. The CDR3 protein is CASSLEGAGQPQHF. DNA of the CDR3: TGCGCCAGCAGCTTGGAGGGGGCGGGACAGCCCCAGCATTTT. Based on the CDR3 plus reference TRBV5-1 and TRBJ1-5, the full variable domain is KAGVTQTPRYLIKTRGQQVTLSCSPISGHRSVSWYQQTPGQGLQFLFEYFSETQRNKGNFPGRFSGRQFSNSRSEMNVSTLELGDSALYLCASSLEGAGQPQHFGDGTRLSIL.

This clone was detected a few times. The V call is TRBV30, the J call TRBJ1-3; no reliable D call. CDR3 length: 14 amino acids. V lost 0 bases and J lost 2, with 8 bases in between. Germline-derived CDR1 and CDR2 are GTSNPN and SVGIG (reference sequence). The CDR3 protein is CAWSVRTAGNTIYF. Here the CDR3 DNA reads TGTGCCTGGAGTGTGAGGACCGCTGGAAACACCATATATTTT.

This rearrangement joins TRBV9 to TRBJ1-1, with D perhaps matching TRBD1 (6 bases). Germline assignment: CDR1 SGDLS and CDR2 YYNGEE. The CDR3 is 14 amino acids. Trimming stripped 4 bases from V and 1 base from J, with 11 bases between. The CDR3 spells CASSPGQRNTEAFF. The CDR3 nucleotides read TGTGCCAGCAGCCCAGGACAGAGGAACACTGAAGCTTTCTTT.

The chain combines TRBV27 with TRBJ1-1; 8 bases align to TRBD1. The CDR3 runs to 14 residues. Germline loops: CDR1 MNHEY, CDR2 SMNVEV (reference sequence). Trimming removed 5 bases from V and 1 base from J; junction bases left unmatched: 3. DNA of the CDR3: TGTGCCAGCAGTGGTGGGACAGGGAACACTGAAGCTTTCTTT. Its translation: CASSGGTGNTEAFF.

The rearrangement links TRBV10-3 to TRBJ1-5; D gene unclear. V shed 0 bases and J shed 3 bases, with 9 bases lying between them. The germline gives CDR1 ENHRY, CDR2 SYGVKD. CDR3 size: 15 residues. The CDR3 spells CAISESRLTNQPQHF. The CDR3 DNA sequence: TGTGCCATCAGTGAGTCTAGGCTGACCAATCAGCCCCAGCATTTT.

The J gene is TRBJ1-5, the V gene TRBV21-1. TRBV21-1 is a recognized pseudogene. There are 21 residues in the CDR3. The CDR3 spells CASTPPGQGTSYRDSNQPQHF. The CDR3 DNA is TGTGCCAGCACCCCACCTGGGCAGGGAACAAGTTATCGGGATAGCAATCAGCCCCAGCATTTT.

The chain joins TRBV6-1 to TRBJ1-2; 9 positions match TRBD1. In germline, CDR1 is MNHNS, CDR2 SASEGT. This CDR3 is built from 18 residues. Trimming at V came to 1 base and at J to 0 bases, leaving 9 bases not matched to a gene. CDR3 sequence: CASSEVRVGTGTNYGYTF. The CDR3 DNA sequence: TGTGCCAGCAGTGAAGTACGGGTTGGGACAGGGACTAACTATGGCTACACCTTC.

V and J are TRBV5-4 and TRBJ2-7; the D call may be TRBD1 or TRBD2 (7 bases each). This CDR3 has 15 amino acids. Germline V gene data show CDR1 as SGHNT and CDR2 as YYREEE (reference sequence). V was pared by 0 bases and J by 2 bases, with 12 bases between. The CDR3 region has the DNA TGTGCCAGCAGCTTGGCCAGGGGGGGGCCCTACGAGCAGTACTTC. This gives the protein CASSLARGGPYEQYF.

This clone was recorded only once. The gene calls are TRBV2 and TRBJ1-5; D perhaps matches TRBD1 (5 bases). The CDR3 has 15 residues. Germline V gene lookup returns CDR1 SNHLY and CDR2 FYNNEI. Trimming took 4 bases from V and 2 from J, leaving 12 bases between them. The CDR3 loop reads CASSVGTSGNQPQHF. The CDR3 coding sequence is TGTGCCAGCAGTGTGGGGACCTCGGGCAATCAGCCCCAGCATTTT.

CDR3 sequence reads: CASSVEIPDTQYF. As DNA, the CDR3 is TGTGCCAGCAGCGTAGAGATCCCAGATACGCAGTATTTT. The chain joins TRBV9 to TRBJ2-3, with no clear D. The CDR3 totals 13 residues. The germline V and J ends were trimmed by 0 bases and 4 bases, with 6 bases remaining between them. The germline CDR1 and CDR2 sequences are SGDLS and YYNGEE.

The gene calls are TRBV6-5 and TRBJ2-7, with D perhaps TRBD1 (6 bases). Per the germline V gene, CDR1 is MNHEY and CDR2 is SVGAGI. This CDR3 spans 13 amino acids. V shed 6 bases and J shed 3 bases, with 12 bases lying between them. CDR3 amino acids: CASRWTENYEQYF. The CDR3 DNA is TGTGCCAGCAGATGGACAGAAAACTACGAGCAGTACTTC.

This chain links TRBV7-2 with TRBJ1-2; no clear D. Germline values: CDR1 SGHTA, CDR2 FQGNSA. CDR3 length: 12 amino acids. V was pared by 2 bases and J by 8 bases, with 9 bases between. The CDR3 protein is CASSLMGRGYTF. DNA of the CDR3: TGTGCCAGCAGCTTAATGGGGAGAGGCTACACCTTC. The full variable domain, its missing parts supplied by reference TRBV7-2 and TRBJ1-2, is GAGVSQSPSNKVTEKGKDVELRCDPISGHTALYWYRQSLGQGLEFLIYFQGNSAPDKSGLPSDRFSAERTGGSVSTLTIQRTQQEDSAVYLCASSLMGRGYTFGSGTRLTVV.

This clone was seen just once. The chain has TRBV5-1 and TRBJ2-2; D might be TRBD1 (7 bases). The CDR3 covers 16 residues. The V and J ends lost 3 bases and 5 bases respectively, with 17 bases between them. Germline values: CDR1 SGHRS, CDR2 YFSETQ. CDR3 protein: CASSSGVTGRTGELFF. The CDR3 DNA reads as TGCGCCAGCAGCTCTGGGGTGACAGGGAGGACCGGGGAGCTGTTTTTT.

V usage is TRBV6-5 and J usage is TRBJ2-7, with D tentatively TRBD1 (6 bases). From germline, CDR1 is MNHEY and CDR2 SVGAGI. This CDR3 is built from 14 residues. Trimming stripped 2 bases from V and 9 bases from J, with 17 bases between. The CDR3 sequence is CASSYTGTIGVQYF. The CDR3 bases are TGTGCCAGCAGTTACACAGGGACAATAGGGGTGCAGTACTTC.

The CDR3 region is CASSIPRGPQPQHF. The DNA for the CDR3 is TGTGCCAGTAGTATACCCAGGGGGCCTCAGCCCCAGCATTTT. The genes are TRBV19 and TRBJ1-5; 8 positions agree with TRBD1. This CDR3 is built from 14 residues. The J segment lost 6 bases and the V segment lost 2 bases, leaving 3 bases of the junction unmatched. The germline V gene has CDR1 LNHDA and CDR2 SQIVND (reference sequence).

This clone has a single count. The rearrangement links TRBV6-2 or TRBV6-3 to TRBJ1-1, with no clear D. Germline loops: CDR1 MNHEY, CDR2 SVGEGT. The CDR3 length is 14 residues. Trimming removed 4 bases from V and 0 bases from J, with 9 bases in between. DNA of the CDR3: TGTGCCAGCAGTTGGGGATCACTGAACACTGAAGCTTTCTTT. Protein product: CASSWGSLNTEAFF.

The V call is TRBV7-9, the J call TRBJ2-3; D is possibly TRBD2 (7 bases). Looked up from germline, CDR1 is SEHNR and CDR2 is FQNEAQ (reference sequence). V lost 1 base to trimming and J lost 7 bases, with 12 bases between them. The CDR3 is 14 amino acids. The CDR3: CASSLGGGGNTQYF. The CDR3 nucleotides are TGTGCCAGCAGCTTAGGAGGGGGAGGGAATACGCAGTATTTT.

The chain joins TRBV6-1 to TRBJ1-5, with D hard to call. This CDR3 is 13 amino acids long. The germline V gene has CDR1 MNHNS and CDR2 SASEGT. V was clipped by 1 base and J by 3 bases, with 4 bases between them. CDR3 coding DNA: TGTGCCAGCAGTGAAGGCCCCAATCAGCCCCAGCATTTT. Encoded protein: CASSEGPNQPQHF.

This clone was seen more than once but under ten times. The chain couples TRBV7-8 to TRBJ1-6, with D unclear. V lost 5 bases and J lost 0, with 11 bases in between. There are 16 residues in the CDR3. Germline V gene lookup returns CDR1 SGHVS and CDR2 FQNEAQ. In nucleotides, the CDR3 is TGTGCCAGCAGCCCCAGGAGGAGCTCCTATAATTCACCCCTCCACTTT. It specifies CASSPRRSSYNSPLHF.

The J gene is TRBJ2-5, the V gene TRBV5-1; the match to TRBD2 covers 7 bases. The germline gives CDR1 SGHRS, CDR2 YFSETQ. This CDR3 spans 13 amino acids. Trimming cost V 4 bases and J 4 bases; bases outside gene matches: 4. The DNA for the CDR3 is TGCGCCAGCAGCCTGGGGGGGGGAGAGACCCAGTACTTC. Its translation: CASSLGGGETQYF.

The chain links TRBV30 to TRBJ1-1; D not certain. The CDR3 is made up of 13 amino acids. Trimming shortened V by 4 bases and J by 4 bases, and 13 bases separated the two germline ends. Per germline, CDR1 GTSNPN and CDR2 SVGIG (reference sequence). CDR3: CAWTRMVVTEAFF. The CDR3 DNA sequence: TGTGCCTGGACCCGGATGGTGGTCACTGAAGCTTTCTTT. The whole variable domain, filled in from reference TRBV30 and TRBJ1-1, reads SQTIHQWPATLVQPVGSPLSLECTVEGTSNPNLYWYRQAAGRGLQLLFYSVGIGQISSEVPQNLSASRPQDRQFILSSKKLLLSDSGFYLCAWTRMVVTEAFFGQGTRLTVV.

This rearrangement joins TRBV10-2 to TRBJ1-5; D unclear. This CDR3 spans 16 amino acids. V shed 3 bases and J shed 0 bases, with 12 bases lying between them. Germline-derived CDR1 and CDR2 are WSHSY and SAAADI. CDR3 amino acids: CASSDSRTLSNQPQHF. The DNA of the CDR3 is TGCGCCAGCAGTGATAGCAGGACCCTTAGCAATCAGCCCCAGCATTTT.

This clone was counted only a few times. CDR3 residues: CASSLTDGNQPQHF. CDR3 coding DNA: TGTGCCAGCAGCTTGACTGACGGCAATCAGCCCCAGCATTTT. The chain combines TRBV7-9 with TRBJ1-5; D remains unclear. Germline values: CDR1 SEHNR, CDR2 FQNEAQ (reference sequence). Trimming took 3 bases from V and 2 from J, leaving 8 bases between them. The CDR3 contains 14 residues.

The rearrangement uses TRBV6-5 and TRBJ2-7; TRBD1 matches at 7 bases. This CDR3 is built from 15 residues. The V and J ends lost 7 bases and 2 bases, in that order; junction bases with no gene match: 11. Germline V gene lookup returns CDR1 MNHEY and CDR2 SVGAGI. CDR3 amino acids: CASTSGGSLTYEQYF. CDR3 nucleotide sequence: TGTGCCAGCACTTCAGGGGGTTCCCTCACCTACGAGCAGTACTTC.

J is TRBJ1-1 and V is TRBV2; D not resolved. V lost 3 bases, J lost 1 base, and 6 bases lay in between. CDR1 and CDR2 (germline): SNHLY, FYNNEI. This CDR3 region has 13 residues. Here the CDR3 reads CASSDTGNTEAFF. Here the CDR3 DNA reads TGTGCCAGCAGTGATACGGGGAACACTGAAGCTTTCTTT.

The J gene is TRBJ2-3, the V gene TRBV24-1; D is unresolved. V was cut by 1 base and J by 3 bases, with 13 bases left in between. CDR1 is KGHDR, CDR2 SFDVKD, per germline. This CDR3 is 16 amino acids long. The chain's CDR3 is CATSDLKRFGTDTQYF. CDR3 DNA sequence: TGTGCCACCAGTGATTTAAAGCGATTCGGAACAGATACGCAGTATTTT.

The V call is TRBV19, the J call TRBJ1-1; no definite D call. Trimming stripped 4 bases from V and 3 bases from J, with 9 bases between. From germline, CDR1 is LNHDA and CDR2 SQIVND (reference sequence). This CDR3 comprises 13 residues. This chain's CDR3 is CASSTQRDTEAFF. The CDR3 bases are TGTGCCAGTAGTACCCAGAGAGACACTGAAGCTTTCTTT.